This T cell receptor (beta chain) appears in the sequencing data of a study of response to subunit inactivated influenza vaccine. This clonotype was detected only a few times. Antigen: not known. Study-wide results and limits: The authors put forward the suggestion that each seasonal influenza vaccination may bring in only a limited number of new T cells.

MiXCR was run by TCRdb on the RT-PCR reads, yielding one entry per CDR3 protein. The sample consists of some 850,000 distinct CDR3 sequences, approximately 17% of them appearing once. Trimming cost V 4 bases and J 7 bases, with 23 bases left between them. The CDR3 covers 16 residues. From germline, CDR1 is SQVTM and CDR2 ANQGSEA. Source: PBMCs from blood, taken around 5 days after vaccination. The V and J genes are TRBV29-1 and TRBJ2-1; TRBD2 is a possible D gene (5 bases). This receptor was taken from a man aged 45-65 years who received an inactivated influenza vaccine. In DNA, the CDR3 is TGCAGCGTTGTCCCCCGGGTTAGAGGGAAGGGTAATGAGCAGTTCTTC. The encoded protein is CSVVPRVRGKGNEQFF.